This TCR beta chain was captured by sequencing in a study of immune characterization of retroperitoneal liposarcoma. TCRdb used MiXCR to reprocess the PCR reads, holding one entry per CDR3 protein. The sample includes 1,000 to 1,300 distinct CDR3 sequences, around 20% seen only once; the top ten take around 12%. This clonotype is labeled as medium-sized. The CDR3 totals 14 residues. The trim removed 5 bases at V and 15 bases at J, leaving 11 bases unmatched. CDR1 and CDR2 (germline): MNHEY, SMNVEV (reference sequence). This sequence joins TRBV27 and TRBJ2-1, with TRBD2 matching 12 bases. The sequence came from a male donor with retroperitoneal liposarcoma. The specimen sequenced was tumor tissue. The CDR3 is CASSPARTSGTLFF. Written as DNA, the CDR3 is TGTGCCAGCAGTCCCGCTCGGACTAGCGGGACTCTGTTCTTC.